Shown below are 30 T cell receptor beta chains from a single sample sequenced in a study of cytomegalovirus exposure and HLA in healthy donors. Primers for the PCR totalled 60 Vbeta and 13 Jbeta. Profiling relied on immunoSEQ multiplex PCR, and the TCRdb table lists in-frame clones only, not all of them. The table includes some 200,000 clones, around 83% detected once. Sequenced sample: PBMCs. These receptors were collected from a girl between 5 and 17 years old in good health and CMV-seronegative.

V usage is TRBV7-6 and J usage is TRBJ1-1; TRBD1 might be the D (6 bases). This CDR3 region has 15 residues. In germline, CDR1 is SGHVS, CDR2 FNYEAQ. V was cut by 4 bases and J by 8 bases, with 20 bases left in between. CDR3 nucleotide sequence: TGTGCCAGCAGCTCTCTGGACAGCCGCTCGACCGAAGCTTTCTTT. It translates to CASSSLDSRSTEAFF.

The genes are TRBV7-2 and TRBJ1-4, with a weak D call TRBD1 (6 bases). V lost 5 bases and J lost 4, with 14 bases in between. Germline V lookup: CDR1 SGHTA, CDR2 FQGNSA. There are 15 residues in the CDR3. Here the CDR3 DNA reads TGTGCCAGCAGCACTCAGACAGGCATTAATGAAAAACTGTTTTTT. Translated: CASSTQTGINEKLFF. Supplemented by reference TRBV7-2 and TRBJ1-4, the full variable domain reads GAGVSQSPSNKVTEKGKDVELRCDPISGHTALYWYRQSLGQGLEFLIYFQGNSAPDKSGLPSDRFSAERTGGSVSTLTIQRTQQEDSAVYLCASSTQTGINEKLFFGSGTQLSVL.

The chain uses TRBV6-1 and TRBJ1-1; D perhaps matches TRBD1 (5 bases). From germline, CDR1 is MNHNS and CDR2 SASEGT. The length of the CDR3 is 11 residues. V gave up 6 bases and J gave up 11 bases, with 13 bases separating them. The CDR3 is CASREGSGAFF. For the CDR3, the DNA is TGTGCCAGCAGGGAGGGGAGCGGGGCTTTCTTT.

Only one count was recorded for this clone. V gene TRBV4-1 combines with J gene TRBJ1-5; TRBD1 aligns across 11 bases. The V and J ends lost 0 bases and 7 bases, in that order; junction bases with no gene match: 2. This CDR3 is 15 amino acids long. Looked up from germline, CDR1 is MGHRA and CDR2 is YSYEKL. The CDR3 region has the DNA TGCGCCAGCAGCCAAGATGGGACAGGGGGGCAGCCCCAGCATTTT. Encoded protein: CASSQDGTGGQPQHF.

The chain has TRBV27 and TRBJ1-2; maybe TRBD1 (6 bases). V lost 6 bases, J lost 0 bases, and 17 bases lay in between. Germline loops: CDR1 MNHEY, CDR2 SMNVEV (reference sequence). The CDR3 runs 16 residues. Here the CDR3 DNA reads TGTGCCAGCAGACTCTCCGGACAGAAAACTAACTATGGCTACACCTTC. Its protein is CASRLSGQKTNYGYTF.

The chain joins TRBV5-1 to TRBJ2-1; weak D call: TRBD1 (6 bases). The CDR3 totals 15 residues. Germline V gene data show CDR1 as SGHRS and CDR2 as YFSETQ. Trimming pared 0 bases from V and 5 bases from J, leaving 12 bases between. CDR3 bases: TGCGCCAGCAGCTTGGTACCAGGGGTTGACAATGAGCAGTTCTTC. Amino acid sequence: CASSLVPGVDNEQFF.

The chain links TRBV9 to TRBJ1-2; 7 bases map to TRBD1. This CDR3 has 14 residues. Losses at the gene ends were 2 bases for V and 2 bases for J; bases not matched to a gene: 3. CDR1 is SGDLS and CDR2 is YYNGEE in the germline V gene. In DNA, the CDR3 is TGTGCCAGCAGCGTCCAGACAGGGAACTATGGCTACACCTTC. This codes for CASSVQTGNYGYTF. Filled out from reference TRBV9 and TRBJ1-2, the complete variable domain reads DSGVTQTPKHLITATGQRVTLRCSPRSGDLSVYWYQQSLDQGLQFLIQYYNGEERAKGNILERFSAQQFPDLHSELNLSSLELGDSALYFCASSVQTGNYGYTFGSGTRLTVV.

This chain links TRBV11-2 with TRBJ2-7; 11 nucleotides line up with TRBD2. Losses at the gene ends were 5 bases for V and 3 bases for J; bases not matched to a gene: 6. Germline loops: CDR1 SGHAT, CDR2 FQNNGV. CDR3 length: 15 residues. CDR3 sequence reads: CASSPLAGAYYEQYF. The CDR3 bases are TGTGCCAGCAGCCCACTAGCGGGGGCCTACTACGAGCAGTACTTC.

The gene calls are TRBV19 and TRBJ1-1, with 8 bases that match TRBD1. The CDR3 is made up of 16 amino acids. J gave up 5 bases and V 6 bases, and 14 bases lay outside the gene matches. Germline loops: CDR1 LNHDA, CDR2 SQIVND (reference sequence). As DNA, the CDR3 is TGTGCCAGTAGCCGACAGGGGACCCCGCCCGCTACTGAAGCTTTCTTT. Protein sequence: CASSRQGTPPATEAFF. The full variable domain, in which reference TRBV19 and TRBJ1-1 provide the parts outside the CDR3, is DGGITQSPKYLFRKEGQNVTLSCEQNLNHDAMYWYRQDPGQGLRLIYYSQIVNDFQKGDIAEGYSVSREKKESFPLTVTSAQKNPTAFYLCASSRQGTPPATEAFFGQGTRLTVV.

The rearrangement links TRBV9 to TRBJ1-1, with TRBD1 matching 10 bases. CDR1 is SGDLS, CDR2 YYNGEE, per germline. This CDR3 region has 15 residues. The junction had 6 bases not matched to a gene; V was cut back by 3 bases and J by 4 bases. CDR3 nucleotide sequence: TGTGCCAGCAGCGCGACCGGGACAGGGGCCACTGAAGCTTTCTTT. Amino acid sequence: CASSATGTGATEAFF.

V usage is TRBV6-5 and J usage is TRBJ1-6; no clear D gene. The CDR3 consists of 15 residues. V lost 2 bases and J 7 bases, leaving 12 bases between the germline ends. Germline-derived CDR1 and CDR2 are MNHEY and SVGAGI. The CDR3 region is CASSYDNVQNSPLHF. CDR3 nucleotides: TGTGCCAGCAGTTACGACAACGTGCAAAATTCACCCCTCCACTTT.

There are a few counts of this clone. The chain couples TRBV5-6 to TRBJ1-1; TRBD1 matches 7 bases. This CDR3 has 13 residues. J lost 6 bases, V lost 1 base, and 3 bases had no gene match. Germline V gene sequence: CDR1 SGHDT, CDR2 YYEEEE. The chain's CDR3 is CASSLLGTAEAFF. The CDR3, as DNA: TGTGCCAGCAGCTTGTTGGGGACAGCTGAAGCTTTCTTT.

This chain links TRBV27 with TRBJ1-5; the D is unclear. CDR1 and CDR2 from the germline V gene are MNHEY and SMNVEV (reference sequence). The CDR3 runs to 14 residues. Trimming shortened V by 7 bases and J by 0 bases, and 10 bases separated the two germline ends. The CDR3 sequence: CASMADNSNQPQHF. The CDR3 DNA reads as TGTGCCAGCATGGCAGATAATAGCAATCAGCCCCAGCATTTT.

In its sample, this clone was seen many times. V and J are TRBV19 and TRBJ1-1; no firm D call. Germline assignment: CDR1 LNHDA and CDR2 SQIVND (reference sequence). Trimming cost V 8 bases and J 5 bases, with 15 bases left between them. The CDR3 runs to 13 residues. The CDR3 DNA reads as TGTGCCAGTCTCCTAGGACTTGGGACTGAAGCTTTCTTT. It yields the protein CASLLGLGTEAFF.

The chain combines TRBV21-1 with TRBJ1-1; the table's D gene call, TRBD1, was not cross checked with the DNA. TRBV21-1 is a pseudogene segment. This CDR3 contains 18 residues. The DNA for the CDR3 is TGTGCCAGCAGCAAACCGCGTTGGGCCCCACAAAAGAACACTGAAGCTTTCTTT. Amino acids: CASSKPRWAPQKNTEAFF.

The CDR3 bases are TGTGCCAGCAAAGGTCGGGAATTGGATACGCAGTATTTT. Translation gives CASKGRELDTQYF. V gene TRBV7-9 combines with J gene TRBJ2-3, with D tentatively TRBD2 (5 bases). Germline V gives CDR1 SEHNR, CDR2 FQNEAQ (reference sequence). The V and J ends lost 7 bases and 6 bases respectively, with 14 bases between them. The CDR3 extends over 13 amino acids.

The V call is TRBV4-2, the J call TRBJ1-6, with unresolved D. V lost 0 bases to trimming and J lost 7 bases, with 22 bases between them. The CDR3 sequence is 19 residues long. Germline CDR1 LGHNA, CDR2 YNFKEQ. The CDR3 DNA reads as TGTGCCAGCAGCCAAGATCTACATGTCCGGGAACGGTACAATTCACCCCTCCACTTT. This encodes CASSQDLHVRERYNSPLHF.

The sample holds a few counts of this clone. The V call is TRBV6-1, the J call TRBJ1-4, with 7 bases matching TRBD1. The V gene's germline CDR1 is MNHNS and CDR2 SASEGT. Germline trimming cut 5 bases from V and 5 bases from J; bases unmatched to any gene: 8. This CDR3 has 15 amino acids. The DNA for the CDR3 is TGTGCCAGCAGTAAAAGGACAGGCCCAAATGAAAAACTGTTTTTT. Amino acid sequence: CASSKRTGPNEKLFF.

V usage is TRBV7-3 and J usage is TRBJ2-3, with 15 bases identical to TRBD2. V lost 2 bases to trimming and J lost 3 bases; unmatched junction nucleotides: 6. Germline values: CDR1 SGHTA, CDR2 FQGTGA. The length of the CDR3 is 18 residues. The chain's CDR3 is CASSLSPGLAGGTDTQYF. CDR3 bases: TGTGCCAGCAGCTTATCCCCGGGACTAGCGGGGGGAACAGATACGCAGTATTTT.

The chain recombines TRBV7-3 with TRBJ2-3; TRBD1 matches 7 bases. This CDR3 comprises 13 residues. Germline CDR1 and CDR2: SGHTA and FQGTGA. With 4 bases clipped from V and 4 bases from J, the junction kept 2 bases outside the gene matches. The CDR3 sequence: CASSSTGSDTQYF. As DNA, the CDR3 is TGTGCCAGCAGCTCGACAGGGTCAGATACGCAGTATTTT.

This chain joins TRBV5-1 and TRBJ1-1; D may be TRBD1 (6 bases). V dropped 4 bases and J dropped 1 base, with 11 bases sitting between them. Germline loops: CDR1 SGHRS, CDR2 YFSETQ. CDR3 length: 14 residues. CDR3 residues: CASSPQTGNTEAFF. Here the CDR3 DNA reads TGCGCCAGCAGCCCTCAGACAGGGAACACTGAAGCTTTCTTT.

The chain employs TRBV19 and TRBJ1-1; no clear D gene. The CDR3 extends over 15 amino acids. Trimming pared 8 bases from V and 2 bases from J, leaving 18 bases between. The V gene's germline CDR1 is LNHDA and CDR2 SQIVND (reference sequence). CDR3 loop: CASYDQRAVNTEAFF. The CDR3 DNA is TGTGCCAGTTACGATCAGAGGGCCGTCAACACTGAAGCTTTCTTT.

The chain links TRBV13 to TRBJ2-7, with 10 bases matching TRBD1. Looked up from germline, CDR1 is PRHDT and CDR2 is FYEKMQ (reference sequence). V was pared by 5 bases and J by 4 bases, with 5 bases of the junction left unmatched. This CDR3 region has 14 residues. The CDR3: CASSLRDRGYEQYF. In nucleotides, the CDR3 is TGTGCCAGCAGCCTCCGGGACAGGGGTTACGAGCAGTACTTC. The full variable domain, its missing parts supplied by reference TRBV13 and TRBJ2-7, is AAGVIQSPRHLIKEKRETATLKCYPIPRHDTVYWYQQGPGQDPQFLISFYEKMQSDKGSIPDRFSAQQFSDYHSELNMSSLELGDSALYFCASSLRDRGYEQYFGPGTRLTVT.

V and J are TRBV29-1 and TRBJ1-6, with 8 bases that match TRBD1. The germline CDR1 and CDR2 sequences are SQVTM and ANQGSEA. V dropped 4 bases and J dropped 8; count of bases not matched to a gene: 10. The CDR3 contains 15 residues. In nucleotides, the CDR3 is TGCAGCGTTGGCCCGGGACAGGAGGTTGATTCACCCCTCCACTTT. As protein: CSVGPGQEVDSPLHF.

This chain connects TRBV27 to TRBJ2-1; D not certain. Looked up from germline, CDR1 is MNHEY and CDR2 is SMNVEV (reference sequence). V dropped 7 bases and J dropped 2 bases, with 9 bases sitting between them. The CDR3 covers 13 residues. CDR3 protein: CASTSSPYNEQFF. The CDR3 DNA reads TGTGCCAGCACCTCTTCCCCCTACAATGAGCAGTTCTTC.

The chain has TRBV6-5 and TRBJ1-4, with 9 bases matching TRBD1. CDR1 and CDR2 (germline): MNHEY, SVGAGI. With V trimmed by 5 bases and J by 14 bases, 12 bases remained unmatched. The CDR3 length is 14 residues. For the CDR3, the DNA is TGTGCCAGCAGTGGGGGACAGGGAAGGTCCGGGCTGTTTTTT. It specifies CASSGGQGRSGLFF.

This chain connects TRBV5-1 to TRBJ2-5, with 11 bases identical to TRBD2. The J call is uncertain, as TRBJ2-7 better fits the DNA end. CDR1 is SGHRS and CDR2 is YFSETQ in the germline V gene. The CDR3 contains 14 residues. CDR3 DNA sequence: TGCGCCAGCAGCTTTAGCGGGAGGGCCTACGAGCAGTACTTC. Translation gives CASSFSGRAYEQYF.

This clone has a single count. This rearrangement joins TRBV4-2 to TRBJ2-1, with D perhaps matching TRBD2 (5 bases). Trimming took off 1 base at V and 4 bases at J, with 11 bases between the two ends. The CDR3 is made up of 15 amino acids. Looked up from germline, CDR1 is LGHNA and CDR2 is YNFKEQ. As DNA, the CDR3 is TGTGCCAGCAGCCAAGGCGGGTCCGGTTACAATGAGCAGTTCTTC. It yields the protein CASSQGGSGYNEQFF.

This sequence joins TRBV14 and TRBJ1-4; 7 bases fit TRBD1. Per the germline V gene, CDR1 is SGHDN and CDR2 is FVKESK. The V gene end was trimmed by 4 bases and the J gene end by 7 bases; junction bases not matched to a gene: 9. CDR3 length: 15 residues. CDR3 DNA: TGTGCCAGCAGCCGATATACAGGGGTGGGTGAAAAACTGTTTTTT. Its translation is CASSRYTGVGEKLFF.

V and J are TRBV15 and TRBJ2-5; 8 nucleotides agree with TRBD2. The CDR3 extends over 14 amino acids. V shed 3 bases and J 2 bases; nucleotides not matched to a gene: 2. The germline CDR1 and CDR2 sequences are LNHNV and YYDKDF (reference sequence). The CDR3, as DNA: TGTGCCACCAGCAGCGGGGGGGGTCAAGAGACCCAGTACTTC. It encodes CATSSGGGQETQYF. The full variable domain, completed using reference TRBV15 and TRBJ2-5, is DAMVIQNPRYQVTQFGKPVTLSCSQTLNHNVMYWYQQKSSQAPKLLFHYYDKDFNNEADTPDNFQSRRPNTSFCFLDIRSPGLGDTAMYLCATSSGGGQETQYFGPGTRLLVL.